Listed below are T cell receptor beta chains from one sample, sequenced in a study of blood T cell repertoires in COVID-19. Only in-frame clones appear in the TCRdb table, and some are missing; sequencing was by immunoSEQ multiplex PCR. Of fewer than 650,000 clones listed, about 89% were seen once; the top ten hold around 8%. Sequencing was done on a sample of peripheral blood. The receptor source for this set is a woman aged 50 to 60 with COVID-19, enrolled during active disease. Each CDR3 is given with its conserved first and last residue. Each record gives: V gene, J gene, CDR3 protein.

v_call: TRBV27; j_call: TRBJ1-6; cdr3_aa: CASSPDRVSPLHF
v_call: TRBV19; j_call: TRBJ1-4; cdr3_aa: CASRSGETAGTGGENEKLFF
v_call: TRBV7-5; j_call: TRBJ2-5; cdr3_aa: CASSLTCQDNYF
v_call: TRBV28; j_call: TRBJ1-5; cdr3_aa: CASTSEYQPQHF
v_call: TRBV25-1; j_call: TRBJ1-2; cdr3_aa: CASARGGLNYGYTF
v_call: TRBV2; j_call: TRBJ1-6; cdr3_aa: CASSYRVFGSPLHF
v_call: TRBV19; j_call: TRBJ1-1; cdr3_aa: CASSLTRNTEAFF
v_call: TRBV9; j_call: TRBJ1-1; cdr3_aa: CASSVADQRTEAFF
v_call: TRBV27; j_call: TRBJ2-2; cdr3_aa: CASSFHGTGGRVNTGELFF
v_call: TRBV5-1; j_call: TRBJ2-5; cdr3_aa: CASSLERLAGETQYF
v_call: TRBV5-1; j_call: TRBJ1-2; cdr3_aa: CASSLWQDRVDGYTF
v_call: TRBV9; j_call: TRBJ2-5; cdr3_aa: CASSPRRGGQEETQYF
v_call: TRBV9; j_call: TRBJ1-5; cdr3_aa: CASSPGGGSDQPQHF
v_call: TRBV30; j_call: TRBJ2-4; cdr3_aa: CAWDRDREKYF
v_call: TRBV3-1/TRBV3-2; j_call: TRBJ1-2; cdr3_aa: CASTPGTGETYGYTF
v_call: TRBV10-3; j_call: TRBJ2-2; cdr3_aa: CAIRGTDTGELFF
v_call: TRBV28; j_call: TRBJ1-2; cdr3_aa: CASSGDGGETYGYTF
v_call: TRBV10-3; j_call: TRBJ1-5; cdr3_aa: CAISEGAPQPQHF
v_call: TRBV14; j_call: TRBJ2-1; cdr3_aa: CASSQDSWDRGTYNEQFF
v_call: TRBV4-1; j_call: TRBJ1-6; cdr3_aa: CASSQEGGSFNSPLHF
v_call: TRBV27; j_call: TRBJ2-1; cdr3_aa: CASKVAGPYNEQFF
v_call: TRBV24-1; j_call: TRBJ1-2; cdr3_aa: CATGQAGNYGYTF
v_call: TRBV5-1; j_call: TRBJ2-2; cdr3_aa: CASSPAGGHPGELFF
v_call: TRBV2; j_call: TRBJ1-1; cdr3_aa: CASSDRGLAEAFF